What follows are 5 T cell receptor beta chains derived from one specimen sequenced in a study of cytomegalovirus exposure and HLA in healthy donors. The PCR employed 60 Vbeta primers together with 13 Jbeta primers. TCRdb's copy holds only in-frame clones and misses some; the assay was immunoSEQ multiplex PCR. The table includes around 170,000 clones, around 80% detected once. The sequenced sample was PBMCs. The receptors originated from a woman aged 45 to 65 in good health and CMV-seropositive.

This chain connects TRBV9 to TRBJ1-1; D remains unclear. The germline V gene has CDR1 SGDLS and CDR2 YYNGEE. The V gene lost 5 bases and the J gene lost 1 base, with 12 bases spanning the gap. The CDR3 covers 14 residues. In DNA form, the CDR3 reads TGTGCCAGCAGTCCCGACTTTGAGAACACTGAAGCTTTCTTT. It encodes CASSPDFENTEAFF. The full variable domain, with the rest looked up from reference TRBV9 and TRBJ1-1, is DSGVTQTPKHLITATGQRVTLRCSPRSGDLSVYWYQQSLDQGLQFLIQYYNGEERAKGNILERFSAQQFPDLHSELNLSSLELGDSALYFCASSPDFENTEAFFGQGTRLTVV.

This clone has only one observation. CDR3 residues: CASSLVGGNTGELFF. CDR3 DNA: TGTGCCAGCAGCTTGGTAGGGGGGAACACCGGGGAGCTGTTTTTT. The rearrangement links TRBV5-4 to TRBJ2-2; D is perhaps TRBD1 (6 bases). Trimming stripped 0 bases from V and 1 base from J, with 7 bases between. CDR3 length equals 15 residues. CDR1 and CDR2 from the germline V gene are SGHNT and YYREEE (reference sequence).

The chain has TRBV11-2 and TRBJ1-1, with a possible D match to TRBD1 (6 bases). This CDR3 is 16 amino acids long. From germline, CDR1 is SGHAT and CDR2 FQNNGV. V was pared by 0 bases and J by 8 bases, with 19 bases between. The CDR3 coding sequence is TGTGCCAGCAGCTTAGACCCCCGGCCAGGGGAGACCGAAGCTTTCTTT. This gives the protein CASSLDPRPGETEAFF. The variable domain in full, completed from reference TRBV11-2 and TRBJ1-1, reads EAGVAQSPRYKIIEKRQSVAFWCNPISGHATLYWYQQILGQGPKLLIQFQNNGVVDDSQLPKDRFSAERLKGVDSTLKIQPAKLEDSAVYLCASSLDPRPGETEAFFGQGTRLTVV.

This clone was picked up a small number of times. This CDR3 reads CASSSGQAVNSPLHF. CDR3 nucleotides: TGCGCCAGCAGCTCGGGACAGGCTGTTAATTCACCCCTCCACTTT. This chain joins TRBV5-1 and TRBJ1-6; 8 bases are shared with TRBD1. Germline V gene lookup returns CDR1 SGHRS and CDR2 YFSETQ. The CDR3 contains 15 residues. V gave up 3 bases and J gave up 6 bases; unmatched junction bases: 5.

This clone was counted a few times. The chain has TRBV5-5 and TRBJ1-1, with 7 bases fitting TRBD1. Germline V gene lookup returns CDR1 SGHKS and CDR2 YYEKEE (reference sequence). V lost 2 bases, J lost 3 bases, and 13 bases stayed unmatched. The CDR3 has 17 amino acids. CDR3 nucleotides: TGTGCCAGCAGCTTCCCCACAGGGGCCGGCTCGGACACTGAAGCTTTCTTT. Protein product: CASSFPTGAGSDTEAFF.